This TCR beta chain came from a study of patients and donors after allogeneic stem cell transplantation. The CDR3 length is 14 residues. Germline V gene data show CDR1 as LNHNV and CDR2 as YYDKDF (reference sequence). The V end was cut by 6 bases, the J end by 8 bases, with 16 bases between. TCRdb reanalysed the RT-PCR reads using MiXCR and keeps one entry per CDR3 protein. Here the sample spans about 960,000 distinct CDR3 sequences, about a sixth being singletons. Sequencing used blood, either unsorted or a sorted T cell fraction (not recorded which). The receptor was derived from a human donor who was either an allogeneic HSCT recipient or a stem cell or donor lymphocyte infusion donor (not recorded which). It is not recorded whose cells these are; they may come from a transplant donor. This sequence joins TRBV15 and TRBJ1-4, with D perhaps TRBD1 (5 bases). As DNA, the CDR3 is TGTGCCACCAGTAGAATTGGGGCGGCGGAAAAACTGTTTTTT. Translated: CATSRIGAAEKLFF.